This note documents a single T cell receptor (beta chain) sequence. The data stem from a study of blood T cell repertoires in COVID-19. Across the study: Samples representing acute and convalescent COVID-19 were sourced from the United States, Italy and Spain. The analysed material was cDNA or gDNA that came from T cells, B-cell-depleted T cells, or PBMCs.

Germline V gene sequence: CDR1 GTSNPN, CDR2 SVGIG (reference sequence). The germline V and J ends were trimmed by 3 bases and 2 bases, with 11 bases remaining between them. There are 14 residues in the CDR3. Per the study methods: Estimation of nucleated cell counts relied on the amplification of reference gene primers. Here immunoSEQ multiplex PCR was the method, and the copy in TCRdb shows in-frame clones only, minus some. V, J and clone size derive from that table, while D and trimming were established from the DNA sequence. The table lists about 80,000 clones, roughly 84% of them singletons. V and J are TRBV30 and TRBJ1-5; TRBD1 might be the D (6 bases). What was sequenced was peripheral blood. This TCR was sampled from a man aged 50 to 59 with acute or convalescent COVID-19. Here the CDR3 reads CAWSQGGGNQPQHF. DNA for the CDR3: TGTGCCTGGAGCCAAGGGGGGGGCAATCAGCCCCAGCATTTT.